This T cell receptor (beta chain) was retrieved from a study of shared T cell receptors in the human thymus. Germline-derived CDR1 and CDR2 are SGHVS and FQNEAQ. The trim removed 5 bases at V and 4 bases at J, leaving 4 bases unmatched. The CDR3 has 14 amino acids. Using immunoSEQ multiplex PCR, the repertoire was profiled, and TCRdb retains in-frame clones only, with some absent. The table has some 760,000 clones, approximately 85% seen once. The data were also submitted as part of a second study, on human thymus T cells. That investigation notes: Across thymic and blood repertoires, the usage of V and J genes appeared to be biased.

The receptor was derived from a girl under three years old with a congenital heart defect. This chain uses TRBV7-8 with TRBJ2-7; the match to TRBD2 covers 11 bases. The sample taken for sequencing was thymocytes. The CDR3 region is CASSRLAGLYEQYF. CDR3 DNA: TGTGCCAGCAGCCGACTAGCGGGGTTATACGAGCAGTACTTC.